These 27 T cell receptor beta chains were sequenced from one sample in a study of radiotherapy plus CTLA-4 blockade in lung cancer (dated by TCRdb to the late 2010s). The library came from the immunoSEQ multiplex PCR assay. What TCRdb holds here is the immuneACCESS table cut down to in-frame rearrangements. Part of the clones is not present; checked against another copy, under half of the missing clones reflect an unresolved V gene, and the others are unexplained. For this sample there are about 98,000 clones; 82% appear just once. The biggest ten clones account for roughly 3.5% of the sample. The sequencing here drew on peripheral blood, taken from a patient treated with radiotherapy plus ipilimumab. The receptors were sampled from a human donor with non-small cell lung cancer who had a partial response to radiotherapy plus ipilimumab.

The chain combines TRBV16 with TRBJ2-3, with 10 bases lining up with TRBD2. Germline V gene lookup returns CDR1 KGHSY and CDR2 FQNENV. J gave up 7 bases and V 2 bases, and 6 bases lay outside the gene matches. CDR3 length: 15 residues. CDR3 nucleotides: TGTGCCAGCAGCCAAACTAGCGGGGAATTGAATACGCAGTATTTT. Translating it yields CASSQTSGELNTQYF. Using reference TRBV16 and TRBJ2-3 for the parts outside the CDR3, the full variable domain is GEEVAQTPKHLVRGEGQKAKLYCAPIKGHSYVFWYQQVLKNEFKFLISFQNENVFDETGMPKERFSAKCLPNSPCSLEIQATKLEDSAVYFCASSQTSGELNTQYFGPGTRLTVL.

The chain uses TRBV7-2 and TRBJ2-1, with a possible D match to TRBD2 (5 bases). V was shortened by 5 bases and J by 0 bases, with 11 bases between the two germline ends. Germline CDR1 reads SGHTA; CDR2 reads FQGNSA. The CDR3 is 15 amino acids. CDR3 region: CASSPKTSSYNEQFF. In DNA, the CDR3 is TGTGCCAGCAGCCCAAAAACTAGCTCCTACAATGAGCAGTTCTTC.

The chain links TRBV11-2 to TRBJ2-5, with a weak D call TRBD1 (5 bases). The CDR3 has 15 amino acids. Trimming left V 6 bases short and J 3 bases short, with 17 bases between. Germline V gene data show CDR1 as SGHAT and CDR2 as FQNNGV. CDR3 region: CASSETGRRKETQYF. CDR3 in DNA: TGTGCCAGCAGTGAAACAGGTAGAAGAAAAGAGACCCAGTACTTC.

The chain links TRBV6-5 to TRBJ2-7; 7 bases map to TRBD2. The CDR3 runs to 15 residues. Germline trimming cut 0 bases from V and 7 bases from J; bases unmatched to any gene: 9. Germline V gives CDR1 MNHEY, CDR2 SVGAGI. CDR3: CASSYSAGVSSEQYF. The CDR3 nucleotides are TGTGCCAGCAGTTACTCGGCGGGAGTCAGTTCGGAGCAGTACTTC.

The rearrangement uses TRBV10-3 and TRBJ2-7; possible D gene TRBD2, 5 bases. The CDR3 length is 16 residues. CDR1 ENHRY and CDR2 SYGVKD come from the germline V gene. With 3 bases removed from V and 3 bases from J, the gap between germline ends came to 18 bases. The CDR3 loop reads CAISDRGGDRVYEQYF. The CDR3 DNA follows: TGTGCCATCAGTGATCGGGGTGGGGATCGGGTCTACGAGCAGTACTTC.

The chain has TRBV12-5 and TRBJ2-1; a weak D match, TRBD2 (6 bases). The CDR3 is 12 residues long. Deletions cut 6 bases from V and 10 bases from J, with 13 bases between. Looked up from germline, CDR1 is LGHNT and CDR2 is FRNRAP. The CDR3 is CASGRDSGEQFF. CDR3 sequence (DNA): TGTGCTAGTGGGCGGGACTCAGGCGAGCAGTTCTTC.

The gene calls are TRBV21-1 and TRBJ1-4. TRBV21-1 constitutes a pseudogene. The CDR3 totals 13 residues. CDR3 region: CASGGPTNEKLFF. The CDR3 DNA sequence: TGTGCCAGCGGCGGGCCAACTAATGAAAAACTGTTTTTT.

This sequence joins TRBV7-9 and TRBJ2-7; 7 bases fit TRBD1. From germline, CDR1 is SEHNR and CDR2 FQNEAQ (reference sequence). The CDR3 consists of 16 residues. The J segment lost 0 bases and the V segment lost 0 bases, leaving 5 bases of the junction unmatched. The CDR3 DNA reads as TGTGCCAGCAGCTTAGCGCAAGGACAGGCCTCCTACGAGCAGTACTTC. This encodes CASSLAQGQASYEQYF. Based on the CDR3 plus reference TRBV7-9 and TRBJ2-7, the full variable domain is DTGVSQNPRHKITKRGQNVTFRCDPISEHNRLYWYRQTLGQGPEFLTYFQNEAQLEKSRLLSDRFSAERPKGSFSTLEIQRTEQGDSAMYLCASSLAQGQASYEQYFGPGTRLTVT.

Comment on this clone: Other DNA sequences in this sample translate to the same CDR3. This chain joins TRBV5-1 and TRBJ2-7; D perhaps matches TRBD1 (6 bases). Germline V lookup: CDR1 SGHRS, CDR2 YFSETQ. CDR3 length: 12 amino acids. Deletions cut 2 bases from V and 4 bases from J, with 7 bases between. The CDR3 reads CASSLQGYEQYF. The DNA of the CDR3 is TGCGCCAGCAGCTTACAGGGATACGAGCAGTACTTC.

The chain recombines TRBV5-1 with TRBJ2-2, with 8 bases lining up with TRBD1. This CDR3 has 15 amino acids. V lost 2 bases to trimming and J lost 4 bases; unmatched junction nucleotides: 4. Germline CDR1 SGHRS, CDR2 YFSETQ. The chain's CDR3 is CASSFRTGSTGELFF. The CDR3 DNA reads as TGCGCCAGCAGCTTCAGGACAGGGAGCACCGGGGAGCTGTTTTTT.

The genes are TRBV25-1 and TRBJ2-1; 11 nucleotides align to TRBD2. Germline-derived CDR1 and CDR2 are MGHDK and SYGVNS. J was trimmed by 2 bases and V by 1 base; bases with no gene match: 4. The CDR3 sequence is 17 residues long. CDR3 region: CASSEWDSGRAYNEQFF. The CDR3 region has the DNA TGTGCCAGCAGTGAATGGGATAGCGGGAGGGCCTACAATGAGCAGTTCTTC.

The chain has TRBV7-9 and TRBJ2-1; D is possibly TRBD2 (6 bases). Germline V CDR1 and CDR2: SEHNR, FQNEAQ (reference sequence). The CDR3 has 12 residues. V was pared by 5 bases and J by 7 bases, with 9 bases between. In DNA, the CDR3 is TGTGCCAGCAGCCAAGCGGGTAATGAGCAGTTCTTC. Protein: CASSQAGNEQFF. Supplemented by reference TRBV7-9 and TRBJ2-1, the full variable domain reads DTGVSQNPRHKITKRGQNVTFRCDPISEHNRLYWYRQTLGQGPEFLTYFQNEAQLEKSRLLSDRFSAERPKGSFSTLEIQRTEQGDSAMYLCASSQAGNEQFFGPGTRLTVL.

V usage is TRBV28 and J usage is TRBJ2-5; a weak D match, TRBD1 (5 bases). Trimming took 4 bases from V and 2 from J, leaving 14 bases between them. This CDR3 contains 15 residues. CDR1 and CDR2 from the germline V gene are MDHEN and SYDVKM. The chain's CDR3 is CASSSTGRDQETQYF. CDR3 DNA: TGTGCCAGCAGTTCGACCGGCAGGGATCAAGAGACCCAGTACTTC.

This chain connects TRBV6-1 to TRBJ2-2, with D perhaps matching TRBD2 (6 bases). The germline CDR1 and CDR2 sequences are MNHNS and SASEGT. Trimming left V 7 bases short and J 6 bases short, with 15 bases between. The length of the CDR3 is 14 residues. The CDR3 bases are TGTGCCAGCACCCTGGGACTCCCGCCCGGGGAGCTGTTTTTT. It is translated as CASTLGLPPGELFF.

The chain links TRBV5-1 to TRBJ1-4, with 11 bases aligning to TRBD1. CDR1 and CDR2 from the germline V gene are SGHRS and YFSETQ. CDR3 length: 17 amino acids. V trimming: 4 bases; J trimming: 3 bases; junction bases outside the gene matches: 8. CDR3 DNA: TGCGCCAGCAGCACCCGGACAGGGGGCCTGTCTAATGAAAAACTGTTTTTT. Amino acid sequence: CASSTRTGGLSNEKLFF.

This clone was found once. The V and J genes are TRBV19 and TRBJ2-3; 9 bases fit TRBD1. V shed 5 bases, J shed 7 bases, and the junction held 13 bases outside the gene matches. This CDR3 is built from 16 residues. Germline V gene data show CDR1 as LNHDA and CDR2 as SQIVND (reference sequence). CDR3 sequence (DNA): TGTGCCAGTAGTGCAACCGGGACAGGGCGGTTGAATACGCAGTATTTT. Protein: CASSATGTGRLNTQYF.

In nucleotides, the CDR3 is TGTGCCAGCAGCCAGGGGGGGGGAGCGGGATATGACAATGAGCAGTTCTTC. Amino acid sequence: CASSQGGGAGYDNEQFF. The chain uses TRBV4-2 and TRBJ2-1; 7 bases agree with TRBD2. Germline V CDR1 and CDR2: LGHNA, YNFKEQ. The CDR3 has 17 residues. Unmatched junction bases numbered 13, after V lost 3 bases and J lost 5 bases.

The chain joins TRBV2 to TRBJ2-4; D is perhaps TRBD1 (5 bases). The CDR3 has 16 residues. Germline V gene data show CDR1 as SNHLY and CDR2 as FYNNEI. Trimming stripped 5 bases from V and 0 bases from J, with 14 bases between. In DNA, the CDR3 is TGTGCCAGCAGTCAGGGCCTGGGTTTAGCCAAAAACATTCAGTACTTC. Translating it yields CASSQGLGLAKNIQYF.

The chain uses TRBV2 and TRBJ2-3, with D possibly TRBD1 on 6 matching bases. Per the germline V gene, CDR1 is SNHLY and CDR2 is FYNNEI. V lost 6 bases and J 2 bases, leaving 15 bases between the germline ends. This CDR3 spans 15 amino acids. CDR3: CASSRTQGYTDTQYF. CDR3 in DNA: TGTGCCAGCAGCCGGACTCAGGGGTACACAGATACGCAGTATTTT.

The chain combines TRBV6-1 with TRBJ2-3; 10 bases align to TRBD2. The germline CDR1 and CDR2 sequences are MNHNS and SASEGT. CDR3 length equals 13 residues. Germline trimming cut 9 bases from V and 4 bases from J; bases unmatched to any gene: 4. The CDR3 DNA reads TGTGCCAGTTTGCTAGCGGGAGCAGATACGCAGTATTTT. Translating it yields CASLLAGADTQYF.

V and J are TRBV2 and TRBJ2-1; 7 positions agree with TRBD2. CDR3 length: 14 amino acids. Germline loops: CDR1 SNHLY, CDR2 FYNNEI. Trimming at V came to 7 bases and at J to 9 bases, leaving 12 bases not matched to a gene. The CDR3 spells CASTGDGRRGEQFF. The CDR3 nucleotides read TGTGCCAGCACGGGGGACGGGAGGAGGGGTGAGCAGTTCTTC. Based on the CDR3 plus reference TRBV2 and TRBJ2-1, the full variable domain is EPEVTQTPSHQVTQMGQEVILRCVPISNHLYFYWYRQILGQKVEFLVSFYNNEISEKSEIFDDQFSVERPDGSNFTLKIRSTKLEDSAMYFCASTGDGRRGEQFFGPGTRLTVL.

The CDR3 DNA follows: TGTGCCAGCAGCCCGGGGGGAGGGCCTAATGAAAAACTGTTTTTT. This sequence encodes CASSPGGGPNEKLFF. This chain uses TRBV11-2 with TRBJ1-4; possibly TRBD1 for D (5 bases). CDR1 and CDR2 (germline): SGHAT, FQNNGV. Deletions cut 5 bases from V and 3 bases from J, with 13 bases between. The CDR3 has 15 amino acids.

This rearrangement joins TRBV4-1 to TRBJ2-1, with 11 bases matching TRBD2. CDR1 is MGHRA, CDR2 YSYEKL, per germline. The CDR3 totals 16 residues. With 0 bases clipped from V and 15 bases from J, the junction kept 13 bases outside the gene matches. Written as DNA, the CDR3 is TGCGCCAGCAGCCAAGATTCGGCTAGCGGGAGGCTTAGGATGTTCTTC. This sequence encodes CASSQDSASGRLRMFF.

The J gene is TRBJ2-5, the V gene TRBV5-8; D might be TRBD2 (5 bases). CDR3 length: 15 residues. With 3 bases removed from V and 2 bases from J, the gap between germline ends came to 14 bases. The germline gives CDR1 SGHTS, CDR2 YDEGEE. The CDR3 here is CASSSLRTGQETQYF. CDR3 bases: TGTGCCAGCAGCTCCCTTCGGACGGGACAAGAGACCCAGTACTTC. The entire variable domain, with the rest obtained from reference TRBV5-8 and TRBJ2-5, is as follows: EAGVTQSPTHLIKTRGQQATLRCSPISGHTSVYWYQQALGLGLQFLLWYDEGEERNRGNFPPRFSGRQFPNYSSELNVNALELEDSALYLCASSSLRTGQETQYFGPGTRLLVL.

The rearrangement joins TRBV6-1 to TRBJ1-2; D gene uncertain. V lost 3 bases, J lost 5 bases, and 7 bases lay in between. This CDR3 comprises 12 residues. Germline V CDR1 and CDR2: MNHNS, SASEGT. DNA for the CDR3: TGTGCCAGCAGTGAGCGGCAGTATGGCTACACCTTC. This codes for CASSERQYGYTF.

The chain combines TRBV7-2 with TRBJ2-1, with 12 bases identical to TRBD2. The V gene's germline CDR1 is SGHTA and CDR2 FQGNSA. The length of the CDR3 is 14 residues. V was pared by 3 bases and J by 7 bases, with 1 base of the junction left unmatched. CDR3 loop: CASSFGLAGNEQFF. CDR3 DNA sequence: TGTGCCAGCAGCTTTGGACTAGCGGGAAATGAGCAGTTCTTC.

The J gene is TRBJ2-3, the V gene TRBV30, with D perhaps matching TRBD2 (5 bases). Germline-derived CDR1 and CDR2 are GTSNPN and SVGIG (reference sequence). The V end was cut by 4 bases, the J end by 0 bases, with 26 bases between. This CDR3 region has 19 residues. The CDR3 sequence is CAWTFLGGLSPTSTDTQYF. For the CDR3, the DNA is TGTGCCTGGACCTTCTTAGGCGGACTCTCCCCTACTAGCACAGATACGCAGTATTTT. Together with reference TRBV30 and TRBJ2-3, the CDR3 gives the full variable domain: SQTIHQWPATLVQPVGSPLSLECTVEGTSNPNLYWYRQAAGRGLQLLFYSVGIGQISSEVPQNLSASRPQDRQFILSSKKLLLSDSGFYLCAWTFLGGLSPTSTDTQYFGPGTRLTVL.